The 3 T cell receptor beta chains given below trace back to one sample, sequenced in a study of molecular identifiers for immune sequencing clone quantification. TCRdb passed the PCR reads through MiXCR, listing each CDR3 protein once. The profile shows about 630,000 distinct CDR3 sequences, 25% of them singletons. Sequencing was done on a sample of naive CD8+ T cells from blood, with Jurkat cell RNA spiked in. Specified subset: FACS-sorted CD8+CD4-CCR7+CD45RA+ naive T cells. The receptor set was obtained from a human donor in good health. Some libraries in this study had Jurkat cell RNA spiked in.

DNA of the CDR3: TGCGCCAGCAGCCCAGGGACAGGGCAGGCCGGGGAGCTGTTTTTT. Amino acids: CASSPGTGQAGELFF. The chain employs TRBV4-3 and TRBJ2-2, with 9 nucleotides matching TRBD1. Trimming removed 4 bases from V and 6 bases from J; junction bases left unmatched: 6. The CDR3 length is 15 residues. Germline values: CDR1 LGHNA, CDR2 YSLEER.

As DNA, the CDR3 is TGTGCCACCAGTGATTCCACGTCCACAGGGCGCAATGAGCAGTTCTTC. Its translation is CATSDSTSTGRNEQFF. V is TRBV24-1 and J is TRBJ2-1; tentative D call: TRBD1 (6 bases). The CDR3 totals 16 residues. With 2 bases removed from V and 6 bases from J, the gap between germline ends came to 16 bases. Germline V gene lookup returns CDR1 KGHDR and CDR2 SFDVKD.

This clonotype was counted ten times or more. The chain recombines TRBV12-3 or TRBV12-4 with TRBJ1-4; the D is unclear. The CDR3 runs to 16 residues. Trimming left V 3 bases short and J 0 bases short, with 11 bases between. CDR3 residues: CASSLAGSTTNEKLFF. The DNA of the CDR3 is TGTGCCAGCAGTTTGGCAGGATCGACAACTAATGAAAAACTGTTTTTT.